This T cell receptor beta chain was identified in a study of cytomegalovirus exposure and HLA in healthy donors. Study results and caveats: It was reported that the classifier diagnosed cytomegalovirus status with high specificity and sensitivity in both the original and validation cohorts.

The CDR3 is 15 amino acids. Germline-derived CDR1 and CDR2 are MNHNS and SASEGT. Trimming stripped 6 bases from V and 3 bases from J, with 15 bases between. Points on this clone: The antigen remains unidentified.

Profiled with immunoSEQ multiplex PCR; TCRdb holds only in-frame clones, not every one. The repertoire consists of about 160,000 clones, with 65% to 90% occurring once and the leading ten covering approximately 2%. The sequence was collected from a woman aged 18-35 years in good health and CMV-seronegative. V gene TRBV6-1 combines with J gene TRBJ1-3, with D tentatively TRBD1 (5 bases). The specimen sequenced was PBMCs. This CDR3 reads CASSKLQGYGNTIYF. In DNA, the CDR3 is TGTGCCAGCAGCAAACTCCAGGGTTATGGAAACACCATATATTTT.